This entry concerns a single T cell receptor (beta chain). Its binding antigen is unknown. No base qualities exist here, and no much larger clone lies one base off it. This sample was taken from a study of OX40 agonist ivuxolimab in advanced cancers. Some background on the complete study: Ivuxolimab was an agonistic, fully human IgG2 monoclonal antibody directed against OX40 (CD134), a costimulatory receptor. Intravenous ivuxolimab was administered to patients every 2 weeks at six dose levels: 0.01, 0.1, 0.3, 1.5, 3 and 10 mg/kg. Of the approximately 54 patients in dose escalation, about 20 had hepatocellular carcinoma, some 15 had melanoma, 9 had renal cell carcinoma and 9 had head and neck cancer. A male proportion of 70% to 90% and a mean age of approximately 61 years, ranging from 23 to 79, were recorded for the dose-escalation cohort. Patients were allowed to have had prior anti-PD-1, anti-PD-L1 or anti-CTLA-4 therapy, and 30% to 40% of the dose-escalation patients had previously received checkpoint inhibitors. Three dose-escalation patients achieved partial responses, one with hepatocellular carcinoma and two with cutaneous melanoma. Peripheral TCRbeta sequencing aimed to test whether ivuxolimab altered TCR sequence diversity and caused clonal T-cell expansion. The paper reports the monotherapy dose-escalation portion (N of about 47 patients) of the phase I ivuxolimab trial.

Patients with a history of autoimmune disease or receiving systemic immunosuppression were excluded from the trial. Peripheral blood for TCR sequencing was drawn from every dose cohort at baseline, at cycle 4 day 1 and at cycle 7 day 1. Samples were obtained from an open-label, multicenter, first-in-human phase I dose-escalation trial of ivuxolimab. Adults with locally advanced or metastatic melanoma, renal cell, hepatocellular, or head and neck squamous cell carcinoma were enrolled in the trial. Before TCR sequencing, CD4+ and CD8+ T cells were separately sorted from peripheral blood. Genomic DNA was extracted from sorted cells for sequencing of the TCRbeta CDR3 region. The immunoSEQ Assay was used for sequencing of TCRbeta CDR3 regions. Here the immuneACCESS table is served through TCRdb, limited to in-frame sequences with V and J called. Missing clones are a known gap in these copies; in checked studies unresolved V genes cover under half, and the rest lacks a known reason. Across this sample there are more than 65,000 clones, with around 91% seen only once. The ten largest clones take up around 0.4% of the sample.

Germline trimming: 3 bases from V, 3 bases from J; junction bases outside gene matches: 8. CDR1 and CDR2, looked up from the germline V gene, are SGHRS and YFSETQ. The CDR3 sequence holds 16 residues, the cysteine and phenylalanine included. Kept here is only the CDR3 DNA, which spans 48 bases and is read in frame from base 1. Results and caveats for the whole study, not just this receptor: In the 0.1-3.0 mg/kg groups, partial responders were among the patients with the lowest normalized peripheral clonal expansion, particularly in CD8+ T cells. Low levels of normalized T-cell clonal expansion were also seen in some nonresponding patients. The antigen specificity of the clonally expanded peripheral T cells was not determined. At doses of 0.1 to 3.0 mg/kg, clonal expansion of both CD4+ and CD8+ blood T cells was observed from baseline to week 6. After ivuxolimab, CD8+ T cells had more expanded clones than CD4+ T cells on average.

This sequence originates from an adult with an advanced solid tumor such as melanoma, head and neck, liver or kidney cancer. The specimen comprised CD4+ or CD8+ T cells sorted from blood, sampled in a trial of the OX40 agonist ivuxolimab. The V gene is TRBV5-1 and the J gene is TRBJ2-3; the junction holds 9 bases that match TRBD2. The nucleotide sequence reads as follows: TGCGCCAGCAGCTCCGGGCGGGAGGGCCCAACAGATACGCAGTATTTT. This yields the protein CASSSGREGPTDTQYF.